Listed here are 2 T cell receptor beta chains from one sample, sequenced in a study of T-cell memory formation after mild COVID-19. Each CDR3 protein is one row after TCRdb ran MiXCR on the 5' RACE reads. The sample records around 250,000 distinct CDR3 sequences, approximately 9% being singletons. The specimen sequenced was PBMCs or a T cell subset sorted from them (not recorded which). These receptors originate from a young man who had mild COVID-19 (a few samples of this study predate the infection). Cell type and time point are not known.

V usage is TRBV18 and J usage is TRBJ1-1; possibly TRBD1 for D (5 bases). V lost 4 bases and J lost 1, with 16 bases in between. Germline CDR1 reads KGHSH; CDR2 reads LQKENI. The CDR3 runs to 16 residues. CDR3 bases: TGTGCCAGCTCACTCAGAACAGGCCTTGGGAACACTGAAGCTTTCTTT. Amino acid sequence: CASSLRTGLGNTEAFF. Full variable domain (rest looked up from reference TRBV18 and TRBJ1-1): NAGVMQNPRHLVRRRGQEARLRCSPMKGHSHVYWYRQLPEEGLKFMVYLQKENIIDESGMPKERFSAEFPKEGPSILRIQQVVRGDSAAYFCASSLRTGLGNTEAFFGQGTRLTVV.

There are a few counts of this clonotype. This rearrangement joins TRBV29-1 to TRBJ2-1; D perhaps matches TRBD2 (7 bases). V was clipped by 0 bases and J by 4 bases, with 16 bases between them. Per germline, CDR1 SQVTM and CDR2 ANQGSEA. The CDR3 loop spans 16 amino acids. The CDR3 DNA sequence: TGCAGCGTTGAAGATACCGCGGGGGCCCATTACAATGAGCAGTTCTTC. It is translated as CSVEDTAGAHYNEQFF.